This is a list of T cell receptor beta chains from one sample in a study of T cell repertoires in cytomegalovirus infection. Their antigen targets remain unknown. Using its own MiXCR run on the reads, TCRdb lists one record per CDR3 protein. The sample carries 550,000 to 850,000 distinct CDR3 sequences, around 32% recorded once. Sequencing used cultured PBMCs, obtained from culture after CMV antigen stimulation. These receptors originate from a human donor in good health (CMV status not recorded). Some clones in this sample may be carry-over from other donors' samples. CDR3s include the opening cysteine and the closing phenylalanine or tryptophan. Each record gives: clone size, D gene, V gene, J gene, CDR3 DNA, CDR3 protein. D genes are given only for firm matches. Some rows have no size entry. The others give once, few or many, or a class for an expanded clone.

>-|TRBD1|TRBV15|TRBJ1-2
TGTGCCACCAGCACAGGACAGGGCCGAAATGGCTACACCTTC
CATSTGQGRNGYTF
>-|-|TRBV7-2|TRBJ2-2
TGTGCCAGCAGCTTAGTGGTAGAGGGGACCGGGGAGCTGTTTTTT
CASSLVVEGTGELFF
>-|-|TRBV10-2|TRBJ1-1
TGCGCCAGCATCCCCGGAGCACCCGAGAGGGCTGAAGCTTTCTTT
CASIPGAPERAEAFF
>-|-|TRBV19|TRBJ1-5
TGTGCCAGTAGTCAAGGCTATCAGCCCCAGCATTTT
CASSQGYQPQHF
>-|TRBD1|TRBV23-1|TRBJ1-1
TGCGCCAGCCTCCGGGACAGGGATGTCACTGAAGCTTTCTTT
CASLRDRDVTEAFF
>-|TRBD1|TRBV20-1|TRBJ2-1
TGCAGTGCTAGATGGGACAGGGCTTACAATGAGCAGTTCTTC
CSARWDRAYNEQFF
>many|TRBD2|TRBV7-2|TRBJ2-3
TGTGCCAGCAGCCGAGAGAGCGGGGCCACAGATACGCAGTATTTT
CASSRESGATDTQYF
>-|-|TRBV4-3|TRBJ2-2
TGCGCCAGCAGCCAGGACCGTTTTGGTGTCGGGGAGCTGTTTTTT
CASSQDRFGVGELFF
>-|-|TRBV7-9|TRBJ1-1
TGTGCCAGCAGCTTATTCGGGGTTAGCACTGAAGCTTTCTTT
CASSLFGVSTEAFF
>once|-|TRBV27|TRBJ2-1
TGTGCCAGCAGTCCCCTTGGGCGGGACTCTATTTTAGGATACAATGAGCAGTTCTTC
CASSPLGRDSILGYNEQFF
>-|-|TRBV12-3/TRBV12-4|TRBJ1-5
TGTGCCAGCAGTTTTACCCTCCAGCCCCAGCATTTT
CASSFTLQPQHF
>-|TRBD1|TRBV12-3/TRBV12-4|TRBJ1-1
TGTGCCAGCAGTTTAAAGGGGGCGGGAATAAAAGCTTTCTTT
CASSLKGAGIKAFF
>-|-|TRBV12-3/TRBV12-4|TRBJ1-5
TGTGCCAGCAGTTTAGCGCAAGAGAATTATCAGCCCCAGCATTTT
CASSLAQENYQPQHF
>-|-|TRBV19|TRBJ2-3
TGTGCCAGTAGTAAACTAGATACGCAGTATTTT
CASSKLDTQYF
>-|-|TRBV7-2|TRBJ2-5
TGTGCCAGCAGCTCACAGAGGGTCGAGACCCAGTACTTC
CASSSQRVETQYF
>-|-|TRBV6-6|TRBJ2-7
TGTGCCAGCAGTTACTCAATACAATCTACCTACGAGCAGTACTTC
CASSYSIQSTYEQYF
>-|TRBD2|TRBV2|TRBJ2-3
TGTGCCAGCAGCCATCCCAGCGGGGGACCCTCTAGCACAGATACGCAGTATTTT
CASSHPSGGPSSTDTQYF
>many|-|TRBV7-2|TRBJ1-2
TGTGCCAGCTCGACGGGCTATGGCTACACCTTC
CASSTGYGYTF
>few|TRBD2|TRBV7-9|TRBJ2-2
TGTGCCAGCAGCTCCACGACTAGCGTCGCCGGGGAGCTGTTTTTT
CASSSTTSVAGELFF
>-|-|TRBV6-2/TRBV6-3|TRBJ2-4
TGTGCCAGCAGTTATAGGCGGGACCGGGATGGGTCCAAAAACATTCAGTACTTC
CASSYRRDRDGSKNIQYF
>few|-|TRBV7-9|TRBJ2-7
TGTGCCAGCAGCTCCCCAGAGAGCGCTACCTACGAGCAGTACTTC
CASSSPESATYEQYF
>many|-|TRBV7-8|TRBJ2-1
TGTGCCAGCACTCTGGAGGGCCCCAGTAATGAGCAGTTCTTC
CASTLEGPSNEQFF
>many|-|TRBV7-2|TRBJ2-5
TGTGCCAGCAGCTTAGTGGGGGCGGCCAGGGAGACCCAGTACTTC
CASSLVGAARETQYF
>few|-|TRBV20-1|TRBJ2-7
TGCAGTGCTAGAGGAACTCACTACGAGCAGTACTTC
CSARGTHYEQYF
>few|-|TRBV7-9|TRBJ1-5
TGTGCCAGCAGCGAAGGACGGAGCAATCAGCCCCAGCATTTT
CASSEGRSNQPQHF
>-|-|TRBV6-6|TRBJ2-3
TGTGCCAGCAAGGCAGATACGCAGTATTTT
CASKADTQYF
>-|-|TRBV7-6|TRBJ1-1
TGTGCCAGCAGCGCCGCGGGGGGATTGAACACTGAAGCTTTCTTT
CASSAAGGLNTEAFF
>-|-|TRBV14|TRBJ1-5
TGTGCCAGCAGCAAAGACCCGGGCCGTCTGAGCAATCAGCCCCAGCATTTT
CASSKDPGRLSNQPQHF
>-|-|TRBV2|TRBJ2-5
TGTGCCAGCAGTGTTTATCCAGAGACCCAGTACTTC
CASSVYPETQYF
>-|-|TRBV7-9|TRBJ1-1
TGTGCCAGCAGCTTAGGCCGAGGGGGTCCCACTGAAGCTTTCTTT
CASSLGRGGPTEAFF
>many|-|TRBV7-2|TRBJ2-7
TGTGCCAGCAGCTTTTCCGACTCCTACGAGCAGTACTTC
CASSFSDSYEQYF
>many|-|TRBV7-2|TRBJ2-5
TGTGCCAGCAGCTTAACGGGGGATTTTGAGACCCAGTACTTC
CASSLTGDFETQYF
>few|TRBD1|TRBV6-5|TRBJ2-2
TGTGCCAGCAGTTACGACAGGGCTACTTTAGGGGAGCTGTTTTTT
CASSYDRATLGELFF
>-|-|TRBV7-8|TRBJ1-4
TGTGCCAGCAGCTTAAGGGGGTTTAATGAAAAACTGTTTTTT
CASSLRGFNEKLFF
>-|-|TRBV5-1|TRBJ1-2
TGCGCCAGCAGCTTGGTAGGGGACTCAATATGGGGCTACACCTTC
CASSLVGDSIWGYTF
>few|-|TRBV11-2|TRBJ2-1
TGTGCCAGCAGCTCGGGCCTCGGGACGTTCTATGAGCAGTTCTTC
CASSSGLGTFYEQFF
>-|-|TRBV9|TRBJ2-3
TGTGCCAGCAGCGTAGGGGGTCGGGGAGGATACACAGATACGCAGTATTTT
CASSVGGRGGYTDTQYF
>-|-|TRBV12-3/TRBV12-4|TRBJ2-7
TGTGCCAGCACCTCGGGCAGGATAGACTACGAGCAGTACTTC
CASTSGRIDYEQYF
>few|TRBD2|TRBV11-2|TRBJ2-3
TGTGCCAGCAGTCTGAGTGGTAGCGGGAGTGATACGCAGTATTTT
CASSLSGSGSDTQYF
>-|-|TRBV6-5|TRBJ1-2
TGTGCCAGCAGTACCACAGGGTCCTATGGCTACACCTTC
CASSTTGSYGYTF
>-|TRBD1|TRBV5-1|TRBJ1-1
TGCGCCAGCAGCTGGAACAGGGGGGACACTGAAGCTTTCTTT
CASSWNRGDTEAFF
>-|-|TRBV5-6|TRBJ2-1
TGTGCCAGCAGCAGTTTAGGGACCTGGGATGAGCAGTTCTTC
CASSSLGTWDEQFF
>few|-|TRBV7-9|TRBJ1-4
TGTGCCAGCAGCTTAGGGGCCGGTACGGGGAATGAAAAACTGTTTTTT
CASSLGAGTGNEKLFF
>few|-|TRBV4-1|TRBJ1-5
TGCGCCAGCAGCCAAGATGGCGTGAGCTCCCAGCATTTT
CASSQDGVSSQHF
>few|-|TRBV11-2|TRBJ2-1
TGTGCCAGCAGGCGGGACAGCGACAATGAGCAGTTCTTC
CASRRDSDNEQFF
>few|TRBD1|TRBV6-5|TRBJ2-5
TGTGCCAGCAGTTCTATACAGGGGTTCGAGGAGACCCAGTACTTC
CASSSIQGFEETQYF
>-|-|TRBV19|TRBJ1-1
TGTGCCAGTAGTATAGATCTAGGGGAAGCTTTCTTT
CASSIDLGEAFF
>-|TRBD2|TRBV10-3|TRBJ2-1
TGTGCCACCGGACTAGCGGGGGGCGAAAATGAGCAGTTCTTC
CATGLAGGENEQFF
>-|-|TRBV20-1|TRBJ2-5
TGCAGTGCCATGATAGAGCCCGATAGGGGGACCCAGTACTTC
CSAMIEPDRGTQYF
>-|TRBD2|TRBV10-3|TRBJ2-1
TGTGCCATCAGTGATCCGACTAGAGCGGGGAGCAATGAGCAGTTCTTC
CAISDPTRAGSNEQFF
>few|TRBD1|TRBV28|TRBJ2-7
TGTGCCAGCAGTTTACGGACAGGGGGGAGGGACGAGCAGTACTTC
CASSLRTGGRDEQYF
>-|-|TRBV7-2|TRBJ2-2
TGTGCCAGCAGCTTAGGGCACAGGTCCGGGGAGCTGTTTTTT
CASSLGHRSGELFF
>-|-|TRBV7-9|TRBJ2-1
TGTGCCAGCAGCTTCGGAGCTCCGGTAAGCTCCTACAATGAGCAGTTCTTC
CASSFGAPVSSYNEQFF
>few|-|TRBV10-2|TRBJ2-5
TGCGCCAGCAGGGAGCTTGAGACCCAGTACTTC
CASRELETQYF
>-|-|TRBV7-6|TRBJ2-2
TGTGCCAGCAGCCGCAGGGTCGTGGGCACCGGGGAGCTGTTTTTT
CASSRRVVGTGELFF
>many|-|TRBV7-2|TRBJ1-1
TGTGCCAGCAGTCTCTCCGTGGGTACTGAAGCTTTCTTT
CASSLSVGTEAFF
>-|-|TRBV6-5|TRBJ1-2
TGTGCCAGCAGTTACGGGGGGTATATTGGGGGGGCCAAGGTCTATGGCTACACCTTC
CASSYGGYIGGAKVYGYTF
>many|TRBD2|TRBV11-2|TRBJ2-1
TGTGCCAGCAGCTTTACCGGGACTAGCTCCTACAATGAGCAGTTCTTC
CASSFTGTSSYNEQFF
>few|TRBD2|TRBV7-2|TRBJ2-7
TGTGCCAGCAGCTTAAGGTCCCCTTCTAGCGGGAGCTCCTACGAGCAGTACTTC
CASSLRSPSSGSSYEQYF
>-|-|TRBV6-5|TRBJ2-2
TGTGCCAGCAGTTACGGAAGGGTCGGGGAGCTGTTTTTT
CASSYGRVGELFF